This T cell receptor (beta chain) was sequenced for a study of T cells in Graves' hyperthyroidism and ophthalmopathy. Broader study findings: Prediction of ophthalmopathy progression came a median around 6.1 months pre-onset. Blood also contained most expanded thyroid clonotypes above 0.001.

Germline lookup yields CDR1 MNHNY and CDR2 SVGAGI (reference sequence). The CDR3 loop spans 18 amino acids. Trimming left V 1 base short and J 4 bases short, with 22 bases between. Amplified TCR beta CDR3 regions came from RNA transcripts. The TCR CDR3 first-round RT-PCR relied on the HTBI primer set. TCRdb called the multiplex PCR reads again in MiXCR, with one record for every CDR3 protein. The repertoire holds 450,000 to 650,000 distinct CDR3 sequences, with 14% as singletons. This clonotype was seen many times. Its matching antigen is unknown. The rearrangement joins TRBV6-6 to TRBJ1-2; D not resolved. This sequence was found in a woman aged 18-29 years with Graves' ophthalmopathy. The sample taken for sequencing was blood. In DNA form, the CDR3 reads TGTGCCAGCAGTTACTGGGTTAGGACCAGAGATGTATCCTATGGCTACACCTTC. Translation: CASSYWVRTRDVSYGYTF.